This TCR beta chain was found in a study of Graves' ophthalmopathy and Graves' hyperthyroidism. Findings of the study overall: Sensitivity reached 70.59% and specificity more than 72% when the model predicted ophthalmopathy progression.

This CDR3 is built from 14 residues. After removal of 5 bases from V and 4 bases from J, the junction contained 6 bases not matched to a gene. Germline V gene sequence: CDR1 MNHNS, CDR2 SASEGT. About this clonotype itself: Its antigen is not identified.

RNA transcripts were the source from which TCR beta CDR3 regions were amplified. An initial RT-PCR round employing HTBI primers preceded a second-round multiplex PCR. TCRdb used MiXCR to reprocess the multiplex PCR reads, holding one entry per CDR3 protein. The table includes under 250,000 distinct CDR3 sequences, around 30% detected once. The sample consisted of peripheral blood. The V gene is TRBV6-1, the J gene TRBJ1-2; TRBD1 matches 8 bases. The clonotype was recovered from a man aged 50 to 59 with Graves' ophthalmopathy. The CDR3 nucleotides read TGTGCCAGCAGTACGGACAGGGCCTTCTATGGCTACACCTTC. It translates to CASSTDRAFYGYTF.